This T cell receptor beta chain was identified in a study of radiotherapy plus CTLA-4 blockade in lung cancer. Findings and caveats of the study: Among reported predictors of response, early blood T cell clone dynamics with interferon-beta performed best.

Focal radiation with ipilimumab CTLA-4 blockade was given to patients with chemo-refractory metastatic non-small-cell lung cancer. Data came from immunoSEQ multiplex PCR; TCRdb stores just in-frame clones and leaves some out. The sample shows approximately 46,000 clones, approximately 85% of them seen only once. Concerning this clone itself: Antigen: not known.

This receptor was identified in a human donor with non-small cell lung cancer whose response to radiotherapy plus ipilimumab could not be evaluated. Specimen: peripheral blood, collected from a patient treated with radiotherapy plus ipilimumab.

CDR3 sequence (DNA): TGTGCCAGCAGCGTAGACGGCGGGAGCTCTGGAAACACCATATATTTT. It yields the protein CASSVDGGSSGNTIYF. J is TRBJ1-3 and V is TRBV9; D not resolved. The CDR3 totals 16 residues. Trimming removed 0 bases at V and 0 bases at J, with 10 bases between. Germline-derived CDR1 and CDR2 are SGDLS and YYNGEE.